This passage covers 19 T cell receptor beta chains from one sample sequenced in a study of blood T cell repertoires in COVID-19. Here immunoSEQ multiplex PCR was the method, and the copy in TCRdb shows in-frame clones only, minus some. The sample lists some 310,000 clones, almost 90% seen once, with roughly 2.9% in the top ten. The material sequenced was peripheral blood. These receptors all come from a woman in her thirties with COVID-19, enrolled during active disease.

The chain is built from TRBV20-1 and TRBJ2-1; 12 nucleotides agree with TRBD2. With V trimmed by 3 bases and J by 7 bases, 7 bases remained unmatched. The CDR3 extends over 15 amino acids. From germline, CDR1 is DFQATT and CDR2 SNEGSKA (reference sequence). In nucleotides, the CDR3 is TGCAGTGCTAGTTCTCCTAGCGGGAGGGGGAATGAGCAGTTCTTC. Encoded protein: CSASSPSGRGNEQFF.

The gene calls are TRBV11-3 and TRBJ2-2; D possibly corresponds to TRBD2 (5 bases). Germline CDR1 and CDR2: SGHNT and YENEEA. CDR3 length: 15 residues. V was pared by 2 bases and J by 7 bases, with 14 bases between. CDR3 sequence reads: CASSLFSGEGGELFF. The CDR3 bases are TGTGCCAGCAGCTTATTCTCCGGAGAGGGCGGGGAGCTGTTTTTT.

This chain links TRBV5-8 with TRBJ2-5; TRBD2 agrees at 9 bases. This CDR3 comprises 16 residues. CDR1 and CDR2 (germline): SGHTS, YDEGEE. V lost 0 bases, J lost 1 base, and 4 bases stayed unmatched. The CDR3 sequence: CASSLETSGLQETQYF. DNA of the CDR3: TGTGCCAGCAGCTTGGAGACTAGCGGTCTCCAAGAGACCCAGTACTTC. The full variable domain, in which reference TRBV5-8 and TRBJ2-5 provide the parts outside the CDR3, is EAGVTQSPTHLIKTRGQQATLRCSPISGHTSVYWYQQALGLGLQFLLWYDEGEERNRGNFPPRFSGRQFPNYSSELNVNALELEDSALYLCASSLETSGLQETQYFGPGTRLLVL.

This chain links TRBV19 with TRBJ2-7; 12 nucleotides match TRBD2. Unmatched junction bases numbered 8, after V lost 5 bases and J lost 6 bases. CDR3 length equals 15 residues. Germline V CDR1 and CDR2: LNHDA, SQIVND (reference sequence). CDR3 nucleotide sequence: TGTGCCAGTAGTGTTGGGACTAGCGGGTCGGGCGAGCAGTACTTC. This encodes CASSVGTSGSGEQYF.

V usage is TRBV30 and J usage is TRBJ2-7; 9 bases fit TRBD1. This CDR3 is 11 amino acids long. The J segment lost 7 bases and the V segment lost 4 bases, leaving 2 bases of the junction unmatched. Germline lookup yields CDR1 GTSNPN and CDR2 SVGIG (reference sequence). CDR3 region: CAWTDRGEQYF. CDR3 coding DNA: TGTGCCTGGACTGACAGGGGGGAGCAGTACTTC.

The chain couples TRBV6-1 to TRBJ1-5; no firm D call. The CDR3 totals 12 residues. Trimming removed 3 bases at V and 4 bases at J, with 4 bases between. CDR1 and CDR2 from the germline V gene are MNHNS and SASEGT. CDR3 protein: CASSDPNQPQHF. The CDR3 DNA reads TGTGCCAGCAGTGACCCTAATCAGCCCCAGCATTTT.

V is TRBV7-9 and J is TRBJ1-1; TRBD1 is a possible D gene (6 bases). This CDR3 contains 13 residues. Deletions cut 3 bases from V and 4 bases from J, with 9 bases between. Germline V lookup: CDR1 SEHNR, CDR2 FQNEAQ (reference sequence). DNA of the CDR3: TGTGCCAGCAGCTTGGGGGGGCCCACTGAAGCTTTCTTT. As protein: CASSLGGPTEAFF.

The rearrangement uses TRBV19 and TRBJ1-5; tentative D call: TRBD1 (6 bases). Trimming pared 7 bases from V and 9 bases from J, leaving 19 bases between. Germline V gene data show CDR1 as LNHDA and CDR2 as SQIVND (reference sequence). This CDR3 contains 14 residues. CDR3 DNA sequence: TGTGCCAGTATGGGTCTCAGGGGCGTAGGGCCCCAGCATTTT. The encoded protein is CASMGLRGVGPQHF.

The V gene is TRBV7-2, the J gene TRBJ2-5; 12 nucleotides agree with TRBD2. Germline loops: CDR1 SGHTA, CDR2 FQGNSA. The CDR3 runs to 17 residues. Trimming removed 0 bases from V and 7 bases from J; junction bases left unmatched: 9. CDR3 coding DNA: TGTGCCAGCAGCTTAGCGGGACTAGCGGGCGCCCGGGGGACCCAGTACTTC. It encodes CASSLAGLAGARGTQYF.

This clone was seen only a few times. The chain couples TRBV11-2 to TRBJ2-2; 7 bases fit TRBD1. V gave up 1 base and J gave up 1 base; unmatched junction bases: 9. The CDR3 covers 18 residues. Germline V gene lookup returns CDR1 SGHAT and CDR2 FQNNGV. The chain's CDR3 is CASSLGLQAGGNTGELFF. The CDR3 coding sequence is TGTGCCAGCAGCTTAGGGCTCCAGGCAGGGGGGAACACCGGGGAGCTGTTTTTT.

The genes are TRBV11-1 and TRBJ2-7; TRBD2 matches 7 bases. The CDR3 totals 15 residues. Germline V gives CDR1 SGHAT, CDR2 FQDESV (reference sequence). V dropped 3 bases and J dropped 7; count of bases not matched to a gene: 12. This chain's CDR3 is CASSFALGGPGEQYF. The CDR3 DNA reads TGTGCCAGCAGCTTCGCTTTGGGAGGGCCAGGAGAGCAGTACTTC.

This clone was picked up one time. The chain couples TRBV14 to TRBJ1-1; 8 bases match TRBD1. Unmatched junction bases numbered 19, after V lost 0 bases and J lost 4 bases. The CDR3 runs to 20 residues. CDR1 is SGHDN, CDR2 FVKESK, per germline. CDR3 protein: CASSQEVKRFGQGVSTEAFF. The CDR3 region has the DNA TGTGCCAGCAGCCAAGAAGTTAAGAGGTTCGGACAGGGAGTAAGCACTGAAGCTTTCTTT.

The chain combines TRBV11-2 with TRBJ2-7; a weak D match, TRBD2 (6 bases). Germline lookup yields CDR1 SGHAT and CDR2 FQNNGV. V lost 0 bases to trimming and J lost 0 bases, with 9 bases between them. CDR3 length equals 15 residues. In DNA, the CDR3 is TGTGCCAGCAGCTTAGAAGGAGGGAGCTCCTACGAGCAGTACTTC. Translating gives CASSLEGGSSYEQYF.

This rearrangement joins TRBV6-4 to TRBJ2-7; 7 bases map to TRBD2. Germline CDR1 MRHNA, CDR2 SNTAGT. This CDR3 has 17 amino acids. V shed 0 bases, J shed 4 bases, and the junction held 12 bases outside the gene matches. The CDR3 loop is CASSDSLFAGARYEQYF. The CDR3 DNA reads as TGTGCCAGCAGTGACTCCCTCTTTGCGGGAGCCCGTTACGAGCAGTACTTC.

The rearrangement uses TRBV7-2 and TRBJ2-2; D is uncertain. Per the germline V gene, CDR1 is SGHTA and CDR2 is FQGNSA. Deletions cut 2 bases from V and 2 bases from J, with 12 bases between. The CDR3 loop spans 16 amino acids. The CDR3 sequence: CASSLPVFGNTGELFF. DNA of the CDR3: TGTGCCAGCAGCTTACCCGTTTTCGGTAACACCGGGGAGCTGTTTTTT.

This clone was seen a few times. The genes are TRBV7-9 and TRBJ1-1; D not resolved. V lost 5 bases and J 4 bases, leaving 17 bases between the germline ends. Germline lookup yields CDR1 SEHNR and CDR2 FQNEAQ (reference sequence). This CDR3 has 15 residues. The chain's CDR3 is CASSPSRGLGTEAFF. CDR3 DNA sequence: TGTGCCAGCAGCCCAAGCCGCGGGCTCGGCACTGAAGCTTTCTTT.

This clone came up once. The rearrangement links TRBV6-5 to TRBJ1-6, with TRBD1 as a possible D gene (5 bases). V was pared by 7 bases and J by 6 bases, with 16 bases between. CDR3 length equals 15 residues. CDR1 is MNHEY and CDR2 is SVGAGI in the germline V gene. CDR3: CASTPVGQGNSPLHF. The CDR3 DNA reads TGTGCCAGCACCCCCGTTGGGCAGGGTAATTCACCCCTCCACTTT.

V gene TRBV10-3 combines with J gene TRBJ2-7, with 9 positions matching TRBD1. CDR1 is ENHRY, CDR2 SYGVKD, per germline. The CDR3 sequence is 13 residues long. V lost 6 bases and J lost 6; bases outside the gene matches: 6. The DNA for the CDR3 is TGTGCCATCAGATGGGACAGGGAGGGCGAGCAGTACTTC. Translation gives CAIRWDREGEQYF.

The chain combines TRBV30 with TRBJ2-2; TRBD2 agrees at 7 bases. Germline loops: CDR1 GTSNPN, CDR2 SVGIG (reference sequence). The trim removed 7 bases at V and 6 bases at J, leaving 11 bases unmatched. The CDR3 consists of 14 residues. The CDR3 spells CASKREILSGELFF. CDR3 DNA sequence: TGTGCCTCGAAGCGGGAAATCCTATCCGGGGAGCTGTTTTTT.